This T cell receptor (beta chain) is from a study of beta chain features in type 1 diabetes. The study reverse transcribed the entire isolated RNA, so it sequenced expressed TCRB transcripts. Data came from immunoSEQ multiplex PCR; TCRdb stores just in-frame clones and leaves some out. Here the sample spans roughly 150,000 clones, 50% to 70% being singletons. Averaging approximately 0.11 L, one heparinised blood draw was given by each donor. Sorting that relied on CD45RO/CCR7/CD25/CD127/CD95/CD27 yielded CD4+ naive, central memory, regulatory and stem cell-like memory cells. Notes on the study in general: Patients with type 1 diabetes carried fewer insertions and had more deletions at their VDJ junctions. Type 1 diabetes patients had moderately but significantly shorter TCRB CDR3s in all four CD4+ subsets.

V was clipped by 5 bases and J by 2 bases, with 17 bases between them. The CDR3 loop spans 16 amino acids. Germline V CDR1 and CDR2: SGDLS, YYNGEE. This clone appeared a single time. What it recognizes is unknown. The receptor comes from a young man with type 1 diabetes. This rearrangement joins TRBV9 to TRBJ1-5; TRBD1 might be the D (6 bases). Sample: naive CD4+ T cells from blood. For the CDR3, the DNA is TGTGCCAGCAGGATGAAGGGGGGGCGTTGCAATCAGCCCCAGCATTTT. This translates into CASRMKGGRCNQPQHF.